This TCR beta chain emerged from a study of early T cells in non-severe SARS-CoV-2 infection. The sample holds a few counts of this clonotype. This CDR3 spans 15 amino acids. Germline V lookup: CDR1 SGHTA, CDR2 FQGNSA. V lost 2 bases to trimming and J lost 2 bases; unmatched junction nucleotides: 5. TCRdb ran MiXCR on the 5' RACE reads and lists one entry per CDR3 protein. The table shows about 81,000 distinct CDR3 sequences, with more than 5% occurring only once. The specimen was whole blood. The chain uses TRBV7-2 and TRBJ2-5; 7 bases are shared with TRBD2. This sequence originates from an adult who was a healthcare worker with PCR-confirmed SARS-CoV-2 infection or an uninfected control (not recorded which). CDR3 region: CASSLIGTTQETQYF. The CDR3 nucleotides read TGTGCCAGCAGCTTAATCGGGACTACACAAGAGACCCAGTACTTC.